Sequencing of this T cell receptor beta chain was carried out in a study of identical twins. About this clonotype: The antigen is not known.

Via MiXCR, TCRdb re-called the 5' RACE reads, giving one row per CDR3 protein. Of some 500,000 distinct CDR3 sequences in the sample, approximately 15% are singletons; the top ten hold about 0.52%. Findings and limits, study-wide: Possibly, invariant MAIT and iNKT cells partly confounded zero-insertion analyses.

These data were likewise used in another study, on yellow fever vaccine responses in identical twins.

Material for sequencing was CD4+ T cells sorted from blood. This clonotype originated in a woman between 18 and 29 years old in good health.

This CDR3 is CASMGPRQGSSYEQYF. The CDR3 DNA follows: TGTGCCAGCATGGGCCCTCGACAGGGGAGCTCCTACGAGCAGTACTTC. The V and J genes are TRBV28 and TRBJ2-7; 8 bases fit TRBD1. V lost 7 bases, J lost 0 bases, and 11 bases stayed unmatched. Germline CDR1 and CDR2: MDHEN and SYDVKM. This CDR3 spans 16 amino acids.